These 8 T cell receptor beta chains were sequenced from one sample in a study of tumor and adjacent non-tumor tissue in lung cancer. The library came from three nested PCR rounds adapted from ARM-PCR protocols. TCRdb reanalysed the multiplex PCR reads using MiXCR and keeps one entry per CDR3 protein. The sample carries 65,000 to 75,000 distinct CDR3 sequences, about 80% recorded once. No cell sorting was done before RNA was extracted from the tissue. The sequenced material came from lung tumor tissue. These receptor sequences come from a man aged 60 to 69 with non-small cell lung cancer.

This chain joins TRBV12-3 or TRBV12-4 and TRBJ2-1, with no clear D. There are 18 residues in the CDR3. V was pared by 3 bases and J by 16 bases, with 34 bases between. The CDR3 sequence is CASSFRSSGRSYGNEEFF. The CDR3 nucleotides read TGTGCCAGCAGTTTCAGGAGTAGTGGTCGGAGTTACGGCAATGAGGAATTCTTC.

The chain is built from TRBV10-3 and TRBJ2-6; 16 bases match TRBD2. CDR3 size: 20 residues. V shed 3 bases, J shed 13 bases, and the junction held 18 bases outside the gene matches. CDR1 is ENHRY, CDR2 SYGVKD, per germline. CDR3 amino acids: CAISEHGTSGRESGAYVLTF. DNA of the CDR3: TGTGCCATCAGTGAACATGGGACTAGCGGGAGGGAATCTGGGGCGTATGTCCTGACTTTC.

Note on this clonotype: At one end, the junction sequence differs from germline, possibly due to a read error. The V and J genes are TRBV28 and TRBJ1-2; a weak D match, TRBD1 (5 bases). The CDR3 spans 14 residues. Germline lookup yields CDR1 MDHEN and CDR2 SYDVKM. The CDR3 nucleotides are TGTGCCAGCAGTTTAGCGGCAGGGACCTATGGATACACCTTC. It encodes CASSLAAGTYGYTF.

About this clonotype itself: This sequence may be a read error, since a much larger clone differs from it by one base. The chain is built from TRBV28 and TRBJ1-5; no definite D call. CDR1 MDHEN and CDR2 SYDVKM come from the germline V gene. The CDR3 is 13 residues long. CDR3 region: CASSWASNQPRHF. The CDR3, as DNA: TGTGCCAGCAGTTGGGCTAGCAATCAGCCCCGGCATTTT. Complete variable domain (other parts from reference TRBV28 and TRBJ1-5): DVKVTQSSRYLVKRTGEKVFLECVQDMDHENMFWYRQDPGLGLRLIYFSYDVKMKEKGDIPEGYSVSREKKERFSLILESASTNQTSMYLCASSWASNQPRHFGDGTRLSIL.

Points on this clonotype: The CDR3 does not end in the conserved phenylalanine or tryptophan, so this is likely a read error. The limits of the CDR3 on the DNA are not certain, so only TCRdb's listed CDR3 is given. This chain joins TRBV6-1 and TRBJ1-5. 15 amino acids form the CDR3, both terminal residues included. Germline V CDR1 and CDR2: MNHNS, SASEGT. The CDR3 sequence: CASSELRQGSQPQHL.

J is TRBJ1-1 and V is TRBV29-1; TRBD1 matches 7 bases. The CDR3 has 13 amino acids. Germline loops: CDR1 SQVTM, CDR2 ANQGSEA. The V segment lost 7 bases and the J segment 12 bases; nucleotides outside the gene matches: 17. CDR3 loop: CSASAGGDTVTFF. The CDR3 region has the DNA TGCAGCGCCTCGGCAGGGGGGGACACCGTAACTTTCTTT.

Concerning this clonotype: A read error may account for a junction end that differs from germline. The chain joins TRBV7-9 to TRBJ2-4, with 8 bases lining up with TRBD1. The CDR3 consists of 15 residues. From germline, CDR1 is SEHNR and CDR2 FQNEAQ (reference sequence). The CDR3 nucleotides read TGTGTCAGCAGCGGGCGGACAGGGACTAAAAACATTCAGTACTTC. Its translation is CVSSGRTGTKNIQYF. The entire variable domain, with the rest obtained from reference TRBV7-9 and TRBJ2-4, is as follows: DTGVSQNPRHKITKRGQNVTFRCDPISEHNRLYWYRQTLGQGPEFLTYFQNEAQLEKSRLLSDRFSAERPKGSFSTLEIQRTEQGDSAMYLCVSSGRTGTKNIQYFGAGTRLSVL.

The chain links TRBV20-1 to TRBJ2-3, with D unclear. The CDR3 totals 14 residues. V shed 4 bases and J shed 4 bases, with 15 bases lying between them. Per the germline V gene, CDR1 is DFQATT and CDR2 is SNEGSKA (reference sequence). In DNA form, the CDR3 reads TGCAGTGCTAAAGATGAAGGATTAGCAGATACGCAGTATTTT. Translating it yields CSAKDEGLADTQYF.